The present TCR beta chain was sequenced within a study of blood T cell repertoires in COVID-19. Study in general: Acute and convalescent COVID-19 samples came from the United States, Italy and Spain.

The CDR3 runs 14 residues. CDR1 is SGHNT, CDR2 YYREEE, per germline (reference sequence). V lost 6 bases, J lost 3 bases, and 15 bases lay in between. Across about 22 US areas, participants ranged in age from about 18 to 100 years. Participant-given clinical history determined each cohort assignment. As processed by the authors: For nucleated cells, counts were estimated from reference gene primer amplification. Method: immunoSEQ multiplex PCR; TCRdb's copy keeps in-frame clones and lacks some. V, J and clone size reflect that table, while D and trimming were determined from the DNA. The data hold about 220,000 clones, with over 75% observed a single time. There are a few counts of this clone.

This clonotype originated in a woman aged 55-75 years who had recovered from COVID-19. The J gene is TRBJ1-2, the V gene TRBV5-4; the D gene is possibly TRBD1 (6 bases). Material: PBMCs or T cells enriched from blood (not recorded which). The CDR3 region has the DNA TGTGCCAGCAAGTTTCAGGGGAGGGACTATGGCTACACCTTC. Its protein is CASKFQGRDYGYTF.